This T cell receptor beta chain is from a study of somatic mutations in cytotoxic T cells in rheumatoid arthritis. Across the study: No treatment had yet been given when patient blood (less than 33 ml EDTA) was drawn, right after diagnosis. General study findings and limits: Antigen targets of the expanded CD8+ clones remained unidentified. A single CD8+ clone exceeded 20% of CD8+ cells in about an eighth of the 65 patients. Only rheumatoid arthritis patients, not healthy controls, showed CD8+ clonality increasing with age.

About this clone itself: Its target is not known.

TCRdb's copy holds only in-frame clones and misses some; the assay was immunoSEQ multiplex PCR. The data contain roughly 32,000 clones, around four fifths of them singletons. The CDR3 runs 17 residues. Germline CDR1 SEHNR, CDR2 FQNEAQ (reference sequence). V shed 4 bases and J 0 bases; nucleotides not matched to a gene: 5. The J gene is TRBJ2-1, the V gene TRBV7-9; 11 positions match TRBD2. This receptor was identified in an adult with rheumatoid arthritis. What was sequenced was CD8+ T cells sorted from blood. CDR3 protein: CASSSASGRTSYNEQFF. CDR3 DNA sequence: TGTGCCAGCAGCTCGGCTAGCGGGAGGACCTCCTACAATGAGCAGTTCTTC.